The next 30 T cell receptor beta chains were all read from a single sample in a study of cytomegalovirus exposure and HLA in healthy donors. Primers: 60 Vbeta forward and 13 Jbeta reverse. Assay used: immunoSEQ multiplex PCR; TCRdb lists only in-frame clones, some missing. This sample has around 120,000 clones, with approximately 76% found just once. Sequenced input: PBMCs. The receptors were gathered from a man aged 60 to 75 in good health and CMV-seropositive.

The chain recombines TRBV10-3 with TRBJ2-2; 7 nucleotides agree with TRBD1. Per germline, CDR1 ENHRY and CDR2 SYGVKD. There are 16 residues in the CDR3. The V segment lost 4 bases and the J segment 2 bases; nucleotides outside the gene matches: 7. CDR3 DNA sequence: TGTGCCATCAGTGCTAACAGGGACAGAAACACCGGGGAGCTGTTTTTT. This codes for CAISANRDRNTGELFF.

The chain uses TRBV29-1 and TRBJ2-5, with 7 bases aligning to TRBD1. The CDR3 is 14 residues long. V shed 3 bases, J shed 5 bases, and the junction held 9 bases outside the gene matches. CDR1 is SQVTM, CDR2 ANQGSEA, per germline. CDR3 bases: TGCAGCGTTGACCTCCGGACAGGCGGTGAGACCCAGTACTTC. Protein: CSVDLRTGGETQYF.

The chain links TRBV5-1 to TRBJ2-1; D perhaps matches TRBD2 (6 bases). The V gene's germline CDR1 is SGHRS and CDR2 YFSETQ. With 0 bases removed from V and 10 bases from J, the gap between germline ends came to 14 bases. This CDR3 comprises 14 residues. CDR3 amino acids: CASSLVASEGEQFF. CDR3 DNA sequence: TGCGCCAGCAGCTTGGTGGCTAGCGAAGGGGAGCAGTTCTTC.

This clone has only a few counts. The chain links TRBV7-9 to TRBJ1-1; 12 positions match TRBD1. Germline V gives CDR1 SEHNR, CDR2 FQNEAQ (reference sequence). CDR3 length equals 16 residues. V shed 2 bases and J 5 bases; nucleotides not matched to a gene: 6. CDR3 region: CASSLTGTGGRTEAFF. The DNA for the CDR3 is TGTGCCAGCAGCTTAACCGGGACAGGGGGCAGGACTGAAGCTTTCTTT.

The count of this clone is one. The genes are TRBV5-5 and TRBJ2-1, with no clear D. Trimming removed 4 bases from V and 8 bases from J, with 7 bases in between. The CDR3 runs 11 residues. Germline CDR1 and CDR2: SGHKS and YYEKEE (reference sequence). CDR3: CASSPLYEQFF. The CDR3 DNA reads TGTGCCAGCAGCCCCCTCTATGAGCAGTTCTTC.

The J gene is TRBJ1-1, the V gene TRBV27, with 9 nucleotides matching TRBD1. From germline, CDR1 is MNHEY and CDR2 SMNVEV (reference sequence). The V and J ends lost 5 bases and 0 bases, in that order; junction bases with no gene match: 13. The CDR3 has 18 residues. The CDR3 protein is CASSDLRGQGRVNTEAFF. The CDR3 region has the DNA TGTGCCAGCAGTGACCTCCGGGGACAGGGTAGGGTGAACACTGAAGCTTTCTTT.

In its sample, this clone was seen a few times. The CDR3 sequence is CAGGWHQPQHF. As DNA, the CDR3 is TGTGCCGGAGGGTGGCATCAGCCCCAGCATTTT. This chain connects TRBV6-1 to TRBJ1-5; D not certain. V was shortened by 11 bases and J by 5 bases, with 10 bases between the two germline ends. CDR3 length equals 11 residues. Germline values: CDR1 MNHNS, CDR2 SASEGT.

The chain combines TRBV25-1 with TRBJ1-1; D is uncertain. V was pared by 4 bases and J by 7 bases, with 19 bases between. The germline V gene encodes CDR1 MGHDK and CDR2 SYGVNS. This CDR3 is built from 15 residues. The CDR3 DNA sequence: TGTGCCAGCAGTGTTACGGCCCCCGGGGTGAGTGAAGCTTTCTTT. This translates into CASSVTAPGVSEAFF.

The chain joins TRBV30 to TRBJ1-5; 9 nucleotides line up with TRBD1. V was clipped by 5 bases and J by 7 bases; unmatched bases: 6. This CDR3 is built from 13 residues. From germline, CDR1 is GTSNPN and CDR2 SVGIG (reference sequence). In DNA form, the CDR3 reads TGTGCCTGGCACAGGGGGCCCGGCCAGCCCCAGCATTTT. Encoded protein: CAWHRGPGQPQHF.

This clone was detected once. The chain combines TRBV11-2 with TRBJ1-2; TRBD1 matches 8 bases. V dropped 2 bases and J dropped 4; count of bases not matched to a gene: 6. This CDR3 comprises 15 residues. From germline, CDR1 is SGHAT and CDR2 FQNNGV. The CDR3 reads CASSLLTGGGYGYTF. CDR3 bases: TGTGCCAGCAGCTTACTTACAGGGGGAGGCTATGGCTACACCTTC.

This clone appeared once. The chain couples TRBV5-5 to TRBJ1-2; 7 nucleotides match TRBD1. Germline-derived CDR1 and CDR2 are SGHKS and YYEKEE (reference sequence). CDR3 size: 15 residues. V gave up 4 bases and J gave up 6 bases; unmatched junction bases: 12. The DNA for the CDR3 is TGTGCCAGCAGCCCCTTACCGACAGGGTTAGATGGCTACACCTTC. Encoded protein: CASSPLPTGLDGYTF.

As DNA, the CDR3 is TGTGCCAGCAGCCAAGACCTCTGGGACAGCGAGACCTACGAGCAGTACTTC. It yields the protein CASSQDLWDSETYEQYF. The chain has TRBV14 and TRBJ2-7, with TRBD1 matching over 7 bases. Germline values: CDR1 SGHDN, CDR2 FVKESK. V dropped 0 bases and J dropped 2; count of bases not matched to a gene: 10. The CDR3 sequence is 17 residues long.

The chain links TRBV5-1 to TRBJ2-5; 7 nucleotides line up with TRBD1. J was trimmed by 2 bases and V by 0 bases; bases with no gene match: 13. Germline V gene sequence: CDR1 SGHRS, CDR2 YFSETQ. The CDR3 covers 18 residues. The CDR3 loop reads CASSLARGMRRGQETQYF. The CDR3 coding sequence is TGCGCCAGCAGCTTGGCCAGGGGGATGAGGCGAGGGCAAGAGACCCAGTACTTC. Filled out from reference TRBV5-1 and TRBJ2-5, the complete variable domain reads KAGVTQTPRYLIKTRGQQVTLSCSPISGHRSVSWYQQTPGQGLQFLFEYFSETQRNKGNFPGRFSGRQFSNSRSEMNVSTLELGDSALYLCASSLARGMRRGQETQYFGPGTRLLVL.

The chain has TRBV5-1 and TRBJ2-1; maybe TRBD1 (5 bases). The V end lost 2 bases, the J end lost 6 bases, and 6 bases lay between the germline ends. From germline, CDR1 is SGHRS and CDR2 YFSETQ. CDR3 length: 12 amino acids. The CDR3 DNA reads TGCGCCAGCAGCTTCAGGGTCAATGAGCAGTTCTTC. This encodes CASSFRVNEQFF.

The chain combines TRBV10-3 with TRBJ1-4; 7 bases match TRBD1. Trimming took 3 bases from V and 2 from J; bases not matched to a gene: 3. The CDR3 loop spans 15 amino acids. Germline V CDR1 and CDR2: ENHRY, SYGVKD. The CDR3 DNA reads TGTGCCATCAGTGATAAGGGGGCGACTAATGAAAAACTGTTTTTT. The encoded protein is CAISDKGATNEKLFF.

The CDR3 spells CASSPSSDEQFF. For the CDR3, the DNA is TGTGCCAGCTCACCTAGTTCCGATGAGCAGTTCTTC. The rearrangement links TRBV18 to TRBJ2-1; D unclear. V gave up 3 bases and J gave up 8 bases, with 8 bases separating them. Germline V CDR1 and CDR2: KGHSH, LQKENI. The CDR3 has 12 residues.

This clone showed up just a few times. This rearrangement joins TRBV7-2 to TRBJ2-1; D not resolved. Germline-derived CDR1 and CDR2 are SGHTA and FQGNSA. V lost 3 bases and J 5 bases, leaving 8 bases between the germline ends. The CDR3 sequence is 13 residues long. The CDR3, as DNA: TGTGCCAGCAGCTTCGGTAGAAACAATGAGCAGTTCTTC. Encoded protein: CASSFGRNNEQFF.

This clone was observed a few times. The chain couples TRBV5-1 to TRBJ1-2, with D maybe TRBD1 (5 bases). Trimming took off 3 bases at V and 0 bases at J, with 12 bases between the two ends. The length of the CDR3 is 15 residues. From germline, CDR1 is SGHRS and CDR2 YFSETQ. CDR3 sequence (DNA): TGCGCCAGCAGCTCGTCGACAGCCTCTAACTATGGCTACACCTTC. Translation gives CASSSSTASNYGYTF. The whole variable domain, filled in from reference TRBV5-1 and TRBJ1-2, reads KAGVTQTPRYLIKTRGQQVTLSCSPISGHRSVSWYQQTPGQGLQFLFEYFSETQRNKGNFPGRFSGRQFSNSRSEMNVSTLELGDSALYLCASSSSTASNYGYTFGSGTRLTVV.

This clone appeared a single time. The J gene is TRBJ1-1, the V gene TRBV7-9; D is undetermined. V was clipped by 6 bases and J by 4 bases, with 18 bases between them. Per germline, CDR1 SEHNR and CDR2 FQNEAQ (reference sequence). CDR3 length equals 15 residues. The CDR3 reads CASRPPGSPGTEAFF. In DNA, the CDR3 is TGTGCCAGCAGACCGCCGGGAAGCCCGGGCACTGAAGCTTTCTTT.

This clone was observed a few times. V and J are TRBV25-1 and TRBJ2-7, with D unclear. V lost 5 bases and J lost 0, with 8 bases in between. The CDR3 is 13 amino acids. Germline loops: CDR1 MGHDK, CDR2 SYGVNS. The chain's CDR3 is CASSSPGSYEQYF. CDR3 nucleotides: TGTGCCAGCAGTTCGCCAGGCTCCTACGAGCAGTACTTC.

This chain uses TRBV6-6 with TRBJ2-7; possible D gene TRBD2, 6 bases. Germline values: CDR1 MNHNY, CDR2 SVGAGI (reference sequence). The CDR3 covers 15 residues. V lost 6 bases and J 0 bases, leaving 15 bases between the germline ends. CDR3 in DNA: TGTGCCAGCAGCCACCGGGACTTCGCCTCCTACGAGCAGTACTTC. It yields the protein CASSHRDFASYEQYF.

This clone was detected only a few times. This chain connects TRBV25-1 to TRBJ1-1; tentative D call: TRBD1 (6 bases). V lost 2 bases and J 1 base, leaving 14 bases between the germline ends. Germline CDR1 is MGHDK and CDR2 is SYGVNS. The CDR3 is 16 residues long. CDR3 sequence (DNA): TGTGCCAGCAGTGAAATGGGGGCAGCTTCGAACACTGAAGCTTTCTTT. Translation gives CASSEMGAASNTEAFF.

J is TRBJ1-1 and V is TRBV2; D perhaps matches TRBD1 (5 bases). Trimming took off 5 bases at V and 1 base at J, with 11 bases between the two ends. The CDR3 is 14 amino acids. Germline values: CDR1 SNHLY, CDR2 FYNNEI. The CDR3 nucleotides read TGTGCCAGCAGTCCAATTACAGGGAACACTGAAGCTTTCTTT. Translation gives CASSPITGNTEAFF.

This sequence joins TRBV5-4 and TRBJ2-3, with a tentative D call TRBD1 (6 bases). V lost 2 bases, J lost 4 bases, and 11 bases lay in between. The CDR3 spans 14 residues. Germline V gene sequence: CDR1 SGHNT, CDR2 YYREEE (reference sequence). The CDR3 sequence: CASSFLTGSDTQYF. CDR3 coding DNA: TGTGCCAGCAGCTTCTTGACAGGCTCAGATACGCAGTATTTT.

The chain couples TRBV9 to TRBJ2-7, with 7 bases lining up with TRBD2. The germline V gene encodes CDR1 SGDLS and CDR2 YYNGEE. The CDR3 spans 14 residues. Trimming took 0 bases from V and 3 from J; bases not matched to a gene: 3. This chain's CDR3 is CASSVAGGGYEQYF. The CDR3 bases are TGTGCCAGCAGCGTAGCTGGGGGGGGCTACGAGCAGTACTTC.

This clone was picked up a small number of times. The J gene is TRBJ2-5, the V gene TRBV5-4; a weak D match, TRBD1 (6 bases). The CDR3 runs to 12 residues. Trimming took 7 bases from V and 2 from J, leaving 9 bases between them. The V gene's germline CDR1 is SGHNT and CDR2 YYREEE (reference sequence). The CDR3 sequence is CASHREQETQYF. The CDR3 nucleotides are TGTGCCAGCCACAGGGAGCAAGAGACCCAGTACTTC.

The rearrangement links TRBV20-1 to TRBJ2-7, with 11 bases aligning to TRBD2. This CDR3 is 11 amino acids long. V lost 6 bases to trimming and J lost 7 bases; unmatched junction nucleotides: 2. The germline CDR1 and CDR2 sequences are DFQATT and SNEGSKA (reference sequence). The CDR3 DNA reads as TGCAGTGCGGGACTAGCGGAAGAGCAGTACTTC. Encoded protein: CSAGLAEEQYF.

The V gene is TRBV7-3, the J gene TRBJ1-2, with 9 bases lining up with TRBD1. Per germline, CDR1 SGHTA and CDR2 FQGTGA. V lost 5 bases to trimming and J lost 5 bases; unmatched junction nucleotides: 3. The CDR3 extends over 13 amino acids. The CDR3 sequence: CASSPGTGYGYTF. The CDR3 region has the DNA TGTGCCAGCAGCCCCGGGACAGGGTATGGCTACACCTTC.

The rearrangement joins TRBV7-2 to TRBJ2-3; D is possibly TRBD1 (5 bases). The V end was cut by 4 bases, the J end by 0 bases, with 14 bases between. The CDR3 loop spans 16 amino acids. Germline-derived CDR1 and CDR2 are SGHTA and FQGNSA. The CDR3 nucleotides read TGTGCCAGCAGCTCCGCCTGGACACGCAGCACAGATACGCAGTATTTT. Translated, it gives CASSSAWTRSTDTQYF.

The chain employs TRBV29-1 and TRBJ1-2, with D possibly TRBD1 on 5 matching bases. V was cut by 2 bases and J by 8 bases, with 12 bases left in between. The CDR3 consists of 12 residues. Looked up from germline, CDR1 is SQVTM and CDR2 is ANQGSEA. CDR3 nucleotide sequence: TGCAGCGTTGAACGGTCAGGGCTCGGCTACACCTTC. This translates into CSVERSGLGYTF.